This is a list of T cell receptor beta chains from one sample in a study of identical twins. One entry per CDR3 protein results from TCRdb running MiXCR on the 5' RACE reads. The table records about 530,000 distinct CDR3 sequences, 20% to 25% of them present only once. This sample also belongs to another study, concerning yellow fever vaccine responses in identical twins.

Material: CD4+ T cells sorted from blood. Source of these receptors: a woman between 18 and 30 years old in good health. The CDR3 runs from the conserved cysteine through the conserved F or W. The D gene is left open where the match is weak. Rows give clone size only sometimes, using once, few, many, or a class for an expanded clone.

d_call	j_call	clone_size	v_call	cdr3_nt	cdr3_aa
TRBD1	TRBJ2-3	NA	TRBV24-1	TGTGCCACCAGTGATCGAAGGACAGGGATGCCAGATACGCAGTATTTT	CATSDRRTGMPDTQYF
NA	TRBJ2-7	few	TRBV21-1	TGTGCCAGCAGTCCTAACCCCCAGGTACAAAGCTCCTACGAGCAGTACTTC	CASSPNPQVQSSYEQYF
NA	TRBJ2-7	few	TRBV11-3	TGTGCCAGCAGCTTGCCGAACTACGAGCAGTACTTC	CASSLPNYEQYF
TRBD2	TRBJ2-1	few	TRBV3-1	TGTGCCAGCAGCCCGCGGGGGGACAACAATGAGCAGTTCTTC	CASSPRGDNNEQFF
NA	TRBJ2-7	once	TRBV20-1	TGCAGTGCTAGAGAGATCGACTTCCCCTACGAGCAGTACTTC	CSAREIDFPYEQYF
NA	TRBJ2-7	NA	TRBV7-9	TGTGCCAGCAGCCAGGACAGACCTCCCTACGAGCAGTACTTC	CASSQDRPPYEQYF
NA	TRBJ2-3	NA	TRBV3-1	TGTGCCAGCAGTAACGGAGGGGGCGCAGGAGATACGCAGTATTTT	CASSNGGGAGDTQYF
TRBD2	TRBJ2-1	few	TRBV11-2	TGTGCCAGCAGCCCCCTAGGAGGAGCGGGAGGGCCCGGTGAGCAGTTCTTC	CASSPLGGAGGPGEQFF
TRBD1	TRBJ2-4	NA	TRBV2	TGTGCCAGCAGTGAAGTGGGGACAGGGAGGGACATTCAGTACTTC	CASSEVGTGRDIQYF
NA	TRBJ2-7	few	TRBV5-1	TGCGCCAGCAGCTTGGACAGGGTAACGGTCGAGCAGTACTTC	CASSLDRVTVEQYF
TRBD2	TRBJ2-1	NA	TRBV7-8	TGTGCCAGCAGCCTTGTGGGTACCTTACTAGCGGAGACCTACAATGAGCAGTTCTTC	CASSLVGTLLAETYNEQFF
NA	TRBJ2-3	NA	TRBV20-1	TGCAGTGCTAGGTCGGGACCGGAGTCGCAGTATTTT	CSARSGPESQYF
NA	TRBJ2-5	NA	TRBV7-7	TGTGCCAGCAGCTTAGTGGTATCGGAGACCCAGTACTTC	CASSLVVSETQYF
TRBD2	TRBJ2-1	NA	TRBV3-1	TGTGCCAGCAGACGGACTAGCGGAGGGGATGAGCTGTTCTTC	CASRRTSGGDELFF
NA	TRBJ1-1	few	TRBV20-1	TGCAGTGCTAGAGATGAGAGAGGGCAGGCTTTCTTT	CSARDERGQAFF
TRBD2	TRBJ2-2	NA	TRBV11-1	TGTGCCAGCACTCCAGGCCGGCTAGCGGGGGGACAAGGGACCGGGGAGCTGTTTTTT	CASTPGRLAGGQGTGELFF
TRBD1	TRBJ1-1	many	TRBV7-8	TGTGCCAGCAGCCTACGACAGGGAACTGAAGCTTTCTTT	CASSLRQGTEAFF
NA	TRBJ2-3	few	TRBV12-3/TRBV12-4	TGTGCCAGCAGTTTCTGGACTAACACAGATACGCAGTATTTT	CASSFWTNTDTQYF
NA	TRBJ2-7	few	TRBV28	TGTGCCAGCAGTCCGCGTAGAGGGAATCAATACGAGCAGTACTTC	CASSPRRGNQYEQYF
NA	TRBJ1-1	NA	TRBV19	TGTGCCAGTAGTCCGCAGGCGGGGGCGAGGAGCACTGAAGCTTTCTTT	CASSPQAGARSTEAFF
TRBD1	TRBJ2-5	few	TRBV6-5	TGTGCCAGCAGTTCGACAGGGATCGGCCAAGAGACCCAGTACTTC	CASSSTGIGQETQYF
NA	TRBJ2-2	few	TRBV10-2	TGCGCCAGCAGTGAGGTTGCGCGCAGCACCGGGGAGCTGTTTTTT	CASSEVARSTGELFF